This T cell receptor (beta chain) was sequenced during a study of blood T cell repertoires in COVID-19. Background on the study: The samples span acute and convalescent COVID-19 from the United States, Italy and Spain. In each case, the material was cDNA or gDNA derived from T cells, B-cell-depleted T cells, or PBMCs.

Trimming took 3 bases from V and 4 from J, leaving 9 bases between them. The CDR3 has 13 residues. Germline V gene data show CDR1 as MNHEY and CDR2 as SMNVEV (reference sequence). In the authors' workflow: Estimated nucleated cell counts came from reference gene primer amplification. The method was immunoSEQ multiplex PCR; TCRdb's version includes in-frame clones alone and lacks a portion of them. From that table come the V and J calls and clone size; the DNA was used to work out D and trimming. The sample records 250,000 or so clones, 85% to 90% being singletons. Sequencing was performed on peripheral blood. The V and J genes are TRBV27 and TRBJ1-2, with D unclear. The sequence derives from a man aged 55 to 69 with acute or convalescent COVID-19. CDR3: CASSLERGYGYTF. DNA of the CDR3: TGTGCCAGCAGTTTGGAGAGAGGCTATGGCTACACCTTC.